The T cell receptor beta chain under discussion was sequenced for a study of early T cells in non-severe SARS-CoV-2 infection. This clonotype has a handful of counts. TCRdb processed the 5' RACE reads anew with MiXCR; each CDR3 protein has one entry. There are fewer than 75,000 distinct CDR3 sequences in the sample; 18% occur only once, and approximately 8.4% lies in the top ten. The CDR3 contains 15 residues. CDR1 is SGDLS and CDR2 is YYNGEE in the germline V gene. Trimming shortened V by 0 bases and J by 4 bases, and 13 bases separated the two germline ends. The sequence came from an adult who was a healthcare worker with PCR-confirmed SARS-CoV-2 infection or an uninfected control (not recorded which). The input for sequencing was whole blood, taken at baseline. V gene TRBV9 combines with J gene TRBJ2-5; perhaps TRBD1 as D (6 bases). The CDR3, as DNA: TGTGCCAGCAGCGTAGGTGGGGGCGCTGGAGAGACCCAGTACTTC. This codes for CASSVGGGAGETQYF.